These 6 T cell receptor beta chains came from one sample sequenced in a study of long-term antiretroviral therapy in people with HIV. Samples were assayed with immunoSEQ v3.0 at survey level. Measured with immunoSEQ multiplex PCR; TCRdb has only the in-frame clones, and not every one. Of fewer than 20,000 clones listed, under 85% are singletons. Specimen: unsorted PBMCs, collected 0.3 years after starting antiretroviral therapy. Every receptor here comes from a woman between 45 and 65 years old with HIV.

The V and J genes are TRBV30 and TRBJ1-2, with no clear D. V lost 1 base, J lost 4 bases, and 4 bases lay in between. Germline CDR1 GTSNPN, CDR2 SVGIG (reference sequence). The length of the CDR3 is 11 residues. CDR3 sequence reads: CAWSELYGYTF. CDR3 nucleotide sequence: TGTGCCTGGAGTGAACTCTATGGCTACACCTTC.

A few counts support this clone. The chain couples TRBV9 to TRBJ2-7; 9 bases fit TRBD1. CDR3 length: 14 amino acids. Germline loops: CDR1 SGDLS, CDR2 YYNGEE. Trimming took 0 bases from V and 5 from J; bases not matched to a gene: 3. In nucleotides, the CDR3 is TGTGCCAGCAGCGTAGGGGACAGGGTCCACGAGCAGTACTTC. This encodes CASSVGDRVHEQYF.

The gene calls are TRBV5-1 and TRBJ2-5; no clear D. CDR1 and CDR2 from the germline V gene are SGHRS and YFSETQ. The CDR3 spans 11 residues. V lost 3 bases and J 5 bases, leaving 5 bases between the germline ends. The CDR3 nucleotides are TGCGCCAGCAGCTCCCTGGAGACCCAGTACTTC. This encodes CASSSLETQYF. The whole variable domain, filled in from reference TRBV5-1 and TRBJ2-5, reads KAGVTQTPRYLIKTRGQQVTLSCSPISGHRSVSWYQQTPGQGLQFLFEYFSETQRNKGNFPGRFSGRQFSNSRSEMNVSTLELGDSALYLCASSSLETQYFGPGTRLLVL.

The rearrangement joins TRBV27 to TRBJ2-5; D perhaps matches TRBD2 (6 bases). This CDR3 contains 13 residues. With 6 bases removed from V and 1 base from J, the gap between germline ends came to 9 bases. Germline CDR1 and CDR2: MNHEY and SMNVEV (reference sequence). The CDR3 here is CASRRGLQETQYF. The DNA for the CDR3 is TGTGCCAGCAGACGGGGACTCCAAGAGACCCAGTACTTC.

V and J are TRBV2 and TRBJ2-5, with D hard to call. Germline V gene sequence: CDR1 SNHLY, CDR2 FYNNEI. The V end lost 6 bases, the J end lost 2 bases, and 7 bases lay between the germline ends. The CDR3 is 12 amino acids. CDR3 DNA sequence: TGTGCCAGCAGGCAATTTCAAGAGACCCAGTACTTC. Amino acid sequence: CASRQFQETQYF. Supplemented by reference TRBV2 and TRBJ2-5, the full variable domain reads EPEVTQTPSHQVTQMGQEVILRCVPISNHLYFYWYRQILGQKVEFLVSFYNNEISEKSEIFDDQFSVERPDGSNFTLKIRSTKLEDSAMYFCASRQFQETQYFGPGTRLLVL.

V gene TRBV6-5 combines with J gene TRBJ2-7, with D tentatively TRBD1 (5 bases). Germline lookup yields CDR1 MNHEY and CDR2 SVGAGI. The CDR3 runs 13 residues. Between the trimmed V and J ends, which lost 2 bases and 4 bases, there was a span of 9 bases. CDR3 nucleotide sequence: TGTGCCAGCAGTTACGGGGCGAGTTACGAGCAGTACGTC. Its protein is CASSYGASYEQYV.